This entry lists 10 T cell receptor beta chains sequenced from one sample in a study of T cell clonality in common variable immunodeficiency (dated by TCRdb to between 2015 and 2016). Preparation of the library involved the immunoSEQ multiplex PCR assay. TCRdb took this table from immuneACCESS and kept in-frame rearrangements with V and J called. Such tables lack part of the clones; where checked against another copy, unresolved V genes explain under half of the gap, and the rest is unexplained. The sample comprises about 43,000 clones, and every one was counted more than once. Roughly 2.1% of the sample is held by the ten biggest clonotypes. Sequenced: peripheral blood mononuclear cells. The receptor source for this set is a person aged 18 to 69 in good health.

This clone has a count of ten or more. The read halts 3 residues ahead of the CDR3 end, with the missing end drawn from the germline J gene. The chain carries TRBV2 and TRBJ1-5; the D gene is possibly TRBD1 (5 bases). The CDR3 covers 12 residues. The V end lost 6 bases, the J end lost 6 bases, and 9 bases lay between the germline ends. Germline V gives CDR1 SNHLY, CDR2 FYNNEI. Partial CDR3 DNA: TGTGCCAGCAGACAGGCGGCTCAGCCC. Protein sequence: CASRQAAQP. The entire CDR3 reads CASRQAAQPQHF.

This clone has ten or more counts. The read ends 3 residues shy of where the CDR3 ends; the end is completed using the germline J gene. The chain links TRBV19 to TRBJ1-2; D may be TRBD1 (6 bases). The CDR3 has 14 amino acids. With 5 bases removed from V and 4 bases from J, the gap between germline ends came to 14 bases. In germline, CDR1 is LNHDA, CDR2 SQIVND (reference sequence). The sequenced part of the CDR3 DNA is TGTGCCAGTAGTGCCAACAGGGTGGGCTATGGC. Its protein is CASSANRVGYG. The full CDR3 is CASSANRVGYGYTF.

This clone was recorded many times. This chain's CDR3 is CSAHYNQETQYF. The CDR3 DNA, read in part, is TGCAGTGCACATTACAACCAAGAGACG. This rearrangement joins TRBV20-1 to TRBJ2-3, with D unresolved. The sequenced fragment ends 3 residues before the CDR3 boundary, so the rest is inferred from the germline J gene. CDR3 length: 12 residues. The germline gives CDR1 DFQATT, CDR2 SNEGSKA (reference sequence).

This clone was counted at least ten times. The missing CDR3 end, 3 residues past where the read stops, is filled in from the germline J gene. This chain connects TRBV6-7 to TRBJ2-7, with 9 positions matching TRBD1. TRBV6-7 is an ORF, and what it does is uncertain. The CDR3 spans 17 residues. The junction had 12 bases not matched to a gene; V was cut back by 2 bases and J by 4 bases. The part of the CDR3 DNA that was read is TGTGCCAGCAGTTACCGACTCCGGGACAGGGTTGGGTACGAG. This codes for CASSYRLRDRVGYE. Given in full, the CDR3 is CASSYRLRDRVGYEQYF.

This CDR3 reads CAWSVVQAGVYTF. CDR3 DNA (partial): TGTGCCTGGAGTGTGGTTCAAGCGGGAGTC. This chain connects TRBV30 to TRBJ1-2; D unclear. The read falls 3 residues short of the CDR3 end, and the missing part is taken from the germline J gene. The germline V gene has CDR1 GTSNPN and CDR2 SVGIG (reference sequence). The CDR3 sequence is 13 residues long.

Ten or more counts support this clone. The read finishes 3 residues shy of the CDR3 end, and the germline J gene is used to complete it. The chain couples TRBV7-9 to TRBJ1-5; no reliable D call. Trimming removed 1 base from V and 2 bases from J, with 9 bases in between. Per germline, CDR1 SEHNR and CDR2 FQNEAQ (reference sequence). This CDR3 region has 15 residues. The CDR3 region is CASSLGAPGNQPQHF. The covered CDR3 bases are TGTGCCAGCAGCTTAGGGGCTCCGGGCAATCAGCCC.

Ten or more counts support this clone. The missing CDR3 end, 3 residues past where the read stops, is filled in from the germline J gene. Other DNA sequences in the same sample also yield this CDR3. The rearrangement uses TRBV5-1 and TRBJ2-3; D not certain. This CDR3 spans 13 amino acids. V shed 3 bases and J shed 0 bases, with 5 bases lying between them. CDR1 is SGHRS, CDR2 YFSETQ, per germline. The chain's CDR3 is CASSSLSTDTQYF. The sequenced CDR3 bases are TGCGCCAGCAGCTCCCTGAGCACAGATACG.

This clone was counted ten times or more. The CDR3 end is not reached by the read, which stops 3 residues before it; the germline J gene fills it in. V usage is TRBV10-2 and J usage is TRBJ1-1; 7 bases line up with TRBD1. Per germline, CDR1 WSHSY and CDR2 SAAADI. V lost 0 bases to trimming and J lost 5 bases; unmatched junction nucleotides: 6. The length of the CDR3 is 15 residues. The covered CDR3 bases are TGCGCCAGCAGTGAGTCAGGGGGCGGGGGGACTGAA. This gives the protein CASSESGGGGTE. Given in full, the CDR3 is CASSESGGGGTEAFF.

This clone was picked up many times. This chain's CDR3 is CASSPSRARNEKLFF. The covered CDR3 bases are TGTGCCAGCAGCCCCAGCAGGGCGAGGAATGAAAAA. The V gene is TRBV12-3 or TRBV12-4, the J gene TRBJ1-4, with D tentatively TRBD1 (5 bases). The CDR3 end falls 3 residues outside the read, so it is completed with the germline J gene. V was trimmed by 6 bases and J by 5 bases, leaving 16 bases between them. CDR3 length: 15 amino acids.

Ten or more counts support this clone. The sequence runs out 3 residues before the end of the CDR3; the remainder is reconstructed from the germline J gene. The genes are TRBV9 and TRBJ2-1; a possible D gene is TRBD1 (5 bases). Trimming removed 4 bases from V and 6 bases from J, with 23 bases in between. The CDR3 spans 17 residues. The germline CDR1 and CDR2 sequences are SGDLS and YYNGEE. The covered CDR3 bases are TGTGCCAGCAGCCCCTCGCTTGCCGCAGGGTGGGGCAATGAG. It specifies CASSPSLAAGWGNE. The full CDR3 reads CASSPSLAAGWGNEQFF.